Each of the 10 T cell receptor beta chains below was sequenced from the same sample in a study of Graves' ophthalmopathy and Graves' hyperthyroidism. The authors amplified TCR beta CDR3 regions from RNA transcripts. An opening RT-PCR round employed HTBI primers and preceded a second-round multiplex PCR. TCRdb called the multiplex PCR reads again in MiXCR, with one record for every CDR3 protein. The data contain about 380,000 distinct CDR3 sequences, 15% of them singletons. The sample comprised peripheral blood. Receptors were obtained from a young woman with stable Graves' hyperthyroidism.

On this clonotype itself: The junction shows a germline mismatch at one end, possibly a read error. This CDR3 reads CSVSGETQCF. In DNA, the CDR3 is TGCAGCGTTTCGGGGGAGACCCAGTGCTTC. The chain employs TRBV29-1 and TRBJ2-5, with a tentative D call TRBD2 (6 bases). The V gene's germline CDR1 is SQVTM and CDR2 ANQGSEA. This CDR3 comprises 10 residues. Using reference TRBV29-1 and TRBJ2-5 for the parts outside the CDR3, the full variable domain is SAVISQKPSRDICQRGTSLTIQCQVDSQVTMMFWYRQQPGQSLTLIATANQGSEATYESGFVIDKFPISRPNLTFSTLTVSNMSPEDSSIYLCSVSGETQCFGPGTRLLVL.

This clonotype was detected many times. The V and J genes are TRBV6-1 and TRBJ1-2, with D unresolved. V was trimmed by 6 bases and J by 6 bases, leaving 17 bases between them. The CDR3 length is 14 residues. Germline CDR1 is MNHNS and CDR2 is SASEGT. The CDR3 nucleotides read TGTGCCAGCAGGGCCTTATCCATTATGAATGGCTACACCTTC. It codes for CASRALSIMNGYTF.

The rearrangement links TRBV18 to TRBJ2-5, with D tentatively TRBD2 (5 bases). The CDR3 contains 15 residues. V gave up 2 bases and J gave up 2 bases, with 12 bases separating them. Per the germline V gene, CDR1 is KGHSH and CDR2 is LQKENI. CDR3: CASSPRGLGQETQYF. The CDR3 bases are TGTGCCAGCTCACCAAGAGGGCTGGGACAAGAGACCCAGTACTTC.

The chain combines TRBV5-1 with TRBJ1-2; 8 bases agree with TRBD1. Germline V lookup: CDR1 SGHRS, CDR2 YFSETQ. The length of the CDR3 is 15 residues. The V gene end was trimmed by 4 bases and the J gene end by 8 bases; junction bases not matched to a gene: 13. This CDR3 reads CASSPLPAGGGGYTF. CDR3 DNA: TGCGCCAGCAGCCCCCTACCCGCAGGGGGCGGAGGCTACACCTTC.

In nucleotides, the CDR3 is TGTGCCAGTAGTATAAAACATTTGGCCTCCTACGAGCAGTACTTC. It codes for CASSIKHLASYEQYF. V and J are TRBV19 and TRBJ2-7; D call uncertain. CDR1 is LNHDA and CDR2 is SQIVND in the germline V gene (reference sequence). The V and J ends lost 2 bases and 0 bases respectively, with 11 bases between them. There are 15 residues in the CDR3.

The chain combines TRBV12-3 or TRBV12-4 with TRBJ1-4; D is unresolved. This CDR3 has 12 amino acids. Trimming took 6 bases from V and 7 from J, leaving 9 bases between them. In nucleotides, the CDR3 is TGTGCCAGCAGCCCCGGAATTGAAAAACTGTTTTTT. Translated: CASSPGIEKLFF.

A few counts support this clonotype. The chain recombines TRBV11-1 with TRBJ2-7; 8 bases agree with TRBD2. The J segment lost 2 bases and the V segment lost 4 bases, leaving 13 bases of the junction unmatched. Germline V CDR1 and CDR2: SGHAT, FQDESV (reference sequence). CDR3 length: 17 amino acids. The CDR3, as DNA: TGTGCCAGCAGCTCCCCGGGCTTGCCAGCGGGAGCCTACGAGCAGTACTTC. It specifies CASSSPGLPAGAYEQYF. The full variable domain, rest sourced from reference TRBV11-1 and TRBJ2-7, is EAEVAQSPRYKITEKSQAVAFWCDPISGHATLYWYRQILGQGPELLVQFQDESVVDDSQLPKDRFSAERLKGVDSTLKIQPAELGDSAMYLCASSSPGLPAGAYEQYFGPGTRLTVT.

The chain joins TRBV10-3 to TRBJ2-3, with 7 bases aligning to TRBD1. Germline V lookup: CDR1 ENHRY, CDR2 SYGVKD. The CDR3 covers 14 residues. Germline trimming cut 6 bases from V and 2 bases from J; bases unmatched to any gene: 5. As DNA, the CDR3 is TGTGCCATCAGCCCGACAGGGAACACAGATACGCAGTATTTT. Translation gives CAISPTGNTDTQYF.

This clonotype was observed many times. This chain uses TRBV27 with TRBJ2-5; 11 positions agree with TRBD2. Germline assignment: CDR1 MNHEY and CDR2 SMNVEV (reference sequence). V trimming: 5 bases; J trimming: 5 bases; junction bases outside the gene matches: 16. The CDR3 extends over 18 amino acids. The CDR3 nucleotides read TGTGCCAGCAGTACCCTGAGACTAGCGGGGCAGGCTGCGGAGACCCAGTACTTC. Translated, it gives CASSTLRLAGQAAETQYF.

In this sample, this clonotype turned up many times. This rearrangement joins TRBV12-3 or TRBV12-4 to TRBJ1-6; TRBD1 might be the D (6 bases). V lost 6 bases to trimming and J lost 5 bases, with 14 bases between them. The CDR3 consists of 15 residues. CDR3 region: CASSLRGVNNSPLHF. The CDR3, as DNA: TGTGCCAGCAGCCTCAGGGGCGTAAATAATTCACCCCTCCACTTT.